This TCR beta chain emerged from a study of T cell responses to AZD1222 COVID-19 vaccine. Generated by immunoSEQ multiplex PCR, the TCRdb table keeps only in-frame clones and is missing some. The sample lists 95,000 to 120,000 clones, roughly 86% seen once, with under 4% in the top ten. CDR1 is MNHEY and CDR2 is SVGEGT in the germline V gene. The CDR3 is made up of 12 amino acids. V lost 5 bases and J 2 bases, leaving 4 bases between the germline ends. Sequences were derived from peripheral blood, sampled on day 0 of AZD1222 vaccination. V usage is TRBV6-2 or TRBV6-3 and J usage is TRBJ1-3; D remains unclear. This clonotype originated in an adult in good health. The CDR3: CASSRPGNTIYF. CDR3 nucleotide sequence: TGTGCCAGCAGTCGACCTGGAAACACCATATATTTT.